This T cell receptor (beta chain) comes out of a study of cytomegalovirus exposure and HLA in healthy donors. Repertoires were generated with immunoSEQ multiplex PCR, while TCRdb's copy carries only in-frame clones and drops some. The sample yields some 130,000 clones, 84% seen once. This clone was recorded a few times. This CDR3 region has 17 residues. Trimming took off 2 bases at V and 5 bases at J, with 21 bases between the two ends. CDR1 is MDHEN and CDR2 is SYDVKM in the germline V gene. The sequence came from a woman aged 25 to 45 in good health and CMV-seronegative. Sequencing was carried out using PBMCs. The chain couples TRBV28 to TRBJ1-1; a possible D gene is TRBD1 (6 bases). CDR3 coding DNA: TGTGCCAGCAGTTTAGCCCCCCGGGGGCGGGGGCCTACTGAAGCTTTCTTT. This codes for CASSLAPRGRGPTEAFF.